Presented here are 6 T cell receptor beta chains from one specimen sequenced in a study of blood T cell repertoires in COVID-19. Profiling relied on immunoSEQ multiplex PCR, and the TCRdb table lists in-frame clones only, not all of them. The sample consists of about 280,000 clones, more than 75% of them appearing once. Sequencing was done on a sample of PBMCs or T cells enriched from blood (not recorded which). Receptors originate from a woman aged 55-70 years in a cohort exposed to, infected with or recovered from COVID-19 (not recorded which).

V and J are TRBV10-3 and TRBJ1-5, with D possibly TRBD1 on 5 matching bases. Germline CDR1 ENHRY, CDR2 SYGVKD. The CDR3 sequence is 16 residues long. Deletions cut 0 bases from V and 3 bases from J, with 12 bases between. CDR3 loop: CAISESGVGVNQPQHF. The CDR3 nucleotides read TGTGCCATCAGTGAGTCAGGGGTAGGGGTCAATCAGCCCCAGCATTTT.

This rearrangement joins TRBV28 to TRBJ2-1; 10 bases agree with TRBD2. Trimming took 6 bases from V and 0 from J; bases not matched to a gene: 8. Germline V lookup: CDR1 MDHEN, CDR2 SYDVKM. The CDR3 is 17 amino acids. The CDR3 coding sequence is TGTGCCAGCAGGCCTAGCGGGAGTCGGGACTCCTACAATGAGCAGTTCTTC. Its protein product is CASRPSGSRDSYNEQFF.

The V and J genes are TRBV29-1 and TRBJ2-3, with 10 positions matching TRBD1. Germline V gene sequence: CDR1 SQVTM, CDR2 ANQGSEA. Losses at the gene ends were 7 bases for V and 3 bases for J; bases not matched to a gene: 10. There are 15 residues in the CDR3. The CDR3 coding sequence is TGCAGCGGGGGACAGGGGAACGCCGTTACAGATACGCAGTATTTT. This codes for CSGGQGNAVTDTQYF.

The genes are TRBV18 and TRBJ2-3, with D perhaps matching TRBD2 (6 bases). The CDR3 length is 19 residues. CDR1 is KGHSH, CDR2 LQKENI, per germline. V was cut by 2 bases and J by 1 base, with 22 bases left in between. The CDR3 DNA is TGTGCCAGCTCACCAAGGGATGTAGGGATAACGGGAGGCACAGATACGCAGTATTTT. It yields the protein CASSPRDVGITGGTDTQYF.

The J gene is TRBJ2-3, the V gene TRBV11-2, with TRBD2 matching over 9 bases. Germline trimming cut 3 bases from V and 4 bases from J; bases unmatched to any gene: 5. CDR1 and CDR2 (germline): SGHAT, FQNNGV. The CDR3 totals 15 residues. The CDR3 is CASSFIAGVPDTQYF. The CDR3 region has the DNA TGTGCCAGCAGCTTCATAGCGGGAGTCCCAGATACGCAGTATTTT.

The chain combines TRBV5-1 with TRBJ2-1; weak D call: TRBD2 (5 bases). Trimming took off 3 bases at V and 7 bases at J, with 11 bases between the two ends. The germline gives CDR1 SGHRS, CDR2 YFSETQ. The CDR3 totals 13 residues. This chain's CDR3 is CASSSGLFNEQFF. The DNA of the CDR3 is TGCGCCAGCAGCTCCGGACTTTTTAATGAGCAGTTCTTC.